A single sample gave rise to the 17 T cell receptor beta chains below, sequenced in a study of beta chain features in type 1 diabetes. These receptors have no identified antigens. General study points: When Type 1 diabetes patients were examined, their TCRB CDR3s proved moderately but significantly shorter in all four CD4+ subsets.

Sequenced material consisted of expressed TCRB transcripts (all of the isolated RNA was reverse transcribed). Here immunoSEQ multiplex PCR was the method, and the copy in TCRdb shows in-frame clones only, minus some. The sample has hundreds of thousands of clones; roughly an eighth are singletons. Sequenced sample: naive CD4+ T cells from blood. The receptors here all came from a man aged 18 to 35 with type 1 diabetes.

In its sample, this clone was seen a few times. J is TRBJ2-3 and V is TRBV29-1; unclear D gene. The CDR3 loop spans 13 amino acids. V dropped 2 bases and J dropped 2 bases, with 8 bases sitting between them. The germline gives CDR1 SQVTM, CDR2 ANQGSEA. Here the CDR3 reads CSVESPLTDTQYF. CDR3 nucleotides: TGCAGCGTTGAATCTCCCCTCACAGATACGCAGTATTTT.

J is TRBJ2-3 and V is TRBV9, with 7 bases that match TRBD2. Germline-derived CDR1 and CDR2 are SGDLS and YYNGEE. CDR3 length equals 16 residues. V shed 0 bases and J 4 bases; nucleotides not matched to a gene: 8. The CDR3 spells CASSVVGGEGSDTQYF. DNA of the CDR3: TGTGCCAGCAGCGTAGTCGGCGGGGAGGGATCAGATACGCAGTATTTT. Supplemented by reference TRBV9 and TRBJ2-3, the full variable domain reads DSGVTQTPKHLITATGQRVTLRCSPRSGDLSVYWYQQSLDQGLQFLIQYYNGEERAKGNILERFSAQQFPDLHSELNLSSLELGDSALYFCASSVVGGEGSDTQYFGPGTRLTVL.

This chain joins TRBV7-2 and TRBJ2-7; D not certain. V was cut by 1 base and J by 0 bases, with 10 bases left in between. From germline, CDR1 is SGHTA and CDR2 FQGNSA. This CDR3 spans 15 amino acids. DNA for the CDR3: TGTGCCAGCAGCTTAGGTTCCGGTTTCTCCTACGAGCAGTACTTC. This gives the protein CASSLGSGFSYEQYF.

The gene calls are TRBV27 and TRBJ2-1; possible D gene TRBD2, 7 bases. CDR1 MNHEY and CDR2 SMNVEV come from the germline V gene (reference sequence). Trimming took off 6 bases at V and 0 bases at J, with 15 bases between the two ends. This CDR3 contains 16 residues. In DNA form, the CDR3 reads TGTGCCAGCAGGGATGGGGGGGCATACTCCTACAATGAGCAGTTCTTC. As protein: CASRDGGAYSYNEQFF.

In nucleotides, the CDR3 is TGTGCCAGCAGTGACGTACAGGGGCGAGAAAAACTGTTTTTT. This sequence encodes CASSDVQGREKLFF. V usage is TRBV2 and J usage is TRBJ1-4; 7 positions agree with TRBD1. CDR1 and CDR2 from the germline V gene are SNHLY and FYNNEI. V lost 3 bases and J lost 8; bases outside the gene matches: 6. The CDR3 consists of 14 residues.

This clone was seen more than once but under ten times. V is TRBV5-5 and J is TRBJ1-2; D uncertain. V was shortened by 1 base and J by 4 bases, with 14 bases between the two germline ends. The germline gives CDR1 SGHKS, CDR2 YYEKEE (reference sequence). The CDR3 length is 15 residues. CDR3 protein: CASSLSEPYFYGYTF. The CDR3 DNA reads TGTGCCAGCAGCTTGTCCGAGCCGTATTTCTATGGCTACACCTTC.

This clone appeared a few times. This sequence joins TRBV30 and TRBJ2-5; 11 positions match TRBD1. Judging by the DNA end, TRBJ2-7 fits better; the J call may be wrong. Germline V CDR1 and CDR2: GTSNPN, SVGIG (reference sequence). This CDR3 region has 14 residues. The CDR3 protein is CAWRRGQGAYEQYF. In DNA, the CDR3 is TGTGCCTGGAGACGAGGACAGGGGGCTTACGAGCAGTACTTC.

The V and J genes are TRBV6-5 and TRBJ1-2, with 12 bases aligning to TRBD1. Unmatched junction bases numbered 4, after V lost 6 bases and J lost 2 bases. CDR3 size: 15 residues. CDR1 MNHEY and CDR2 SVGAGI come from the germline V gene. In DNA, the CDR3 is TGTGCCAGCAGGGGGACAGGGGGCTTCAACTATGGCTACACCTTC. Translation gives CASRGTGGFNYGYTF.

J is TRBJ1-2 and V is TRBV25-1, with unresolved D. The CDR3 spans 14 residues. V shed 8 bases and J shed 3 bases, with 16 bases lying between them. Germline V lookup: CDR1 MGHDK, CDR2 SYGVNS. The CDR3 nucleotides are TGTGCCAGCCTGGGGATTCTAAACTACTATGGCTACACCTTC. Its translation is CASLGILNYYGYTF.

The chain uses TRBV18 and TRBJ1-1; no definite D call. Germline assignment: CDR1 KGHSH and CDR2 LQKENI. V lost 2 bases and J 7 bases, leaving 17 bases between the germline ends. The CDR3 consists of 15 residues. In DNA, the CDR3 is TGTGCCAGCTCACCAGACGCCCTAACAAACTTTGAAGCTTTCTTT. Its protein is CASSPDALTNFEAFF.

CDR3 sequence (DNA): TGCGCCAGCGAACCTCAGGGGGCCGGAGAGACCCAGTACTTC. The encoded protein is CASEPQGAGETQYF. This chain joins TRBV5-1 and TRBJ2-5; TRBD1 aligns across 8 bases. Germline V gene data show CDR1 as SGHRS and CDR2 as YFSETQ. V was pared by 7 bases and J by 4 bases, with 9 bases of the junction left unmatched. This CDR3 spans 14 amino acids.

This clone was picked up a small number of times. The chain recombines TRBV30 with TRBJ2-4; D may be TRBD2 (6 bases). Trimming removed 1 base at V and 8 bases at J, with 9 bases between. CDR1 is GTSNPN, CDR2 SVGIG, per germline (reference sequence). This CDR3 region has 12 residues. The CDR3 DNA sequence: TGTGCCTGGAGTGAATCGGGGGACATTCAGTACTTC. Translation gives CAWSESGDIQYF.

The sample holds a few counts of this clone. Other DNA sequences in this specimen translate into the identical CDR3. The V call is TRBV6-6, the J call TRBJ1-1; D uncertain. The V gene's germline CDR1 is MNHNY and CDR2 SVGAGI (reference sequence). V was clipped by 0 bases and J by 5 bases, with 7 bases between them. This CDR3 comprises 13 residues. CDR3 region: CASSYSVGTEAFF. The CDR3, as DNA: TGTGCCAGCAGTTACTCGGTGGGGACTGAAGCTTTCTTT.

The DNA for the CDR3 is TGTGCCAGCAGTGAAGCGGGACGGGTGCTCAATCAGCCCCAGCATTTT. Amino acids: CASSEAGRVLNQPQHF. This rearrangement joins TRBV2 to TRBJ1-5, with D tentatively TRBD1 (5 bases). This CDR3 has 16 residues. Germline-derived CDR1 and CDR2 are SNHLY and FYNNEI. Trimming stripped 0 bases from V and 3 bases from J, with 12 bases between.

The CDR3 protein is CASSYSYRAAYNEQFF. The CDR3 DNA reads as TGTGCCAGCAGTTACTCCTACAGGGCAGCCTACAATGAGCAGTTCTTC. The J gene is TRBJ2-1, the V gene TRBV6-5; tentatively, D is TRBD1 (6 bases). V was cut by 0 bases and J by 2 bases, with 11 bases left in between. Germline CDR1 reads MNHEY; CDR2 reads SVGAGI. CDR3 length equals 16 residues.

The chain employs TRBV11-3 and TRBJ2-2; D is unclear. This CDR3 is built from 16 residues. Germline CDR1 SGHNT, CDR2 YENEEA. Between the trimmed V and J ends, which lost 6 bases and 3 bases, there was a span of 17 bases. The chain's CDR3 is CASSSDGQSYTGELFF. The DNA for the CDR3 is TGTGCCAGCAGTTCTGACGGGCAGTCATACACCGGGGAGCTGTTTTTT. The full variable domain, completed using reference TRBV11-3 and TRBJ2-2, is EAGVVQSPRYKIIEKKQPVAFWCNPISGHNTLYWYLQNLGQGPELLIRYENEEAVDDSQLPKDRFSAERLKGVDSTLKIQPAELGDSAVYLCASSSDGQSYTGELFFGEGSRLTVL.

This clone was counted between two and nine times. V usage is TRBV5-1 and J usage is TRBJ1-1; TRBD1 might be the D (5 bases). There are 13 residues in the CDR3. V was clipped by 0 bases and J by 10 bases, with 13 bases between them. From germline, CDR1 is SGHRS and CDR2 YFSETQ. The CDR3 DNA is TGCGCCAGCAGCTTGGAGCAGGGAGGCGTAGCTTTCTTT. The encoded protein is CASSLEQGGVAFF.